The T cell receptor beta chain under discussion was sequenced for a study of Ad26.COV2.S vaccination and SARS-CoV-2 variants (dated by TCRdb to the early 2020s). Describing the broader study: Vaccine-arm donors came from COV1001, a multicentre, randomized, double-blind, placebo-controlled phase I-IIa trial of Ad26.COV2.S in healthy adults. Dosing of Ad26.COV2.S was intramuscular, at either 5x10^10 or 1x10^11 viral particles, delivered as one shot or as two shots spaced 56 days apart. TCRbeta repertoire sequencing was used to assess the specificity and breadth of SARS-CoV-2-reactive T cell receptors after Ad26.COV2.S vaccination. A total of about 30 samples were included in the TCR-sequenced set, comprising around 20 Ad26.COV2.S vaccine recipients, 5 placebo recipients and 8 SARS-CoV-2 convalescent individuals. Trial participants were randomized into five groups of five, in which low-dose or high-dose Ad26.COV2.S was given once or twice, or placebo was given on both occasions. Investigators did not know the trial group allocation while performing experiments and assessing outcomes.

The immunoSEQ Assay was used to sequence TCRbeta CDR3 regions. After extraction, genomic DNA underwent amplification by bias-controlled multiplex PCR, followed by high-throughput sequencing. The study's processing was this. To quantify the absolute abundance of every unique TCRbeta CDR3 region, sequences were collapsed and filtered. Usable DNA was measured by amplifying reference genes present in all nucleated cells, and TCRbeta template counts were normalized to that usable DNA to estimate T cell fraction. Repertoire TCRs were annotated as SARS-CoV-2-specific by exact matching of V gene, CDR3 amino acid sequence and J gene to a known reactive TCR set. The reference SARS-CoV-2 TCR set came from MIRA and was filtered for enrichment in COVID-19-positive ImmuneCODE repertoires, removing public or cross-reactive TCRs. Based on the MIRA antigens, annotated TCRs were further analysed at the level of specific ORF or position within ORF. Breadth was defined as annotated unique rearrangements over total unique productive rearrangements; depth was the summed frequency of those rearrangements. Two-sided Wilcoxon rank-sum tests were used to compare TCR breadth between groups. TCRdb re-hosts the immuneACCESS table, in-frame sequences only. Its copies lack some clones; in the studies checked, an unresolved V gene accounts for under half of them, and the cause for the rest is not known. V, J and clone size are those of that table, while D and trimming were read from the DNA. The sample table shows about 250,000 clones, and around 87% are seen once. 2.5% to 3.5% of the sample belongs to the ten largest clones.

The study at large found these results: Non-spike TCR breadth was comparable between vaccine and placebo recipients, consistent with the vaccine containing only spike. The authors noted that total T cell responses may have been underestimated by the TCR breadth and depth analyses. The study was not powered to compare responses between vaccine doses or regimens. After vaccination, substantial breadth of spike-specific CD8+ and CD4+ T cell responses was reported. Compared with placebo recipients, Ad26.COV2.S recipients showed higher spike-specific TCR breadth (P = 0.0014).

Note on this clone: Its recognized antigen is unknown. No base-level quality is on record; no much larger clone is a single base apart.

This specimen's treatment or condition label, interpreted: some 20 received Ad26.COV2.S at low or high dose, single or two shots; several received placebo; per-sample allocation not given. Repertoires of vaccine and placebo recipients were sequenced from samples collected on day 63 after the first injection. Between 29 July and 7 August 2020, Cohort 1b enrolled some 25 adults aged 18-55 years at one site in Boston, USA. Ad26.COV2.S was a replication-incompetent adenovirus type 26 vector that expressed a prefusion-stabilized SARS-CoV-2 spike protein derived from the original Wuhan strain. Germline trimming amounts to 5 bases on V and 0 bases on J, with 7 as the count of junction bases outside the gene matches. The CDR1 and CDR2 encoded by the germline V gene (reference sequence) are SEHNR and FQNEAQ. Taken from cysteine to phenylalanine, the CDR3 has 18 residues. Only the CDR3 DNA stays, 54 bases, in frame from base 1.

Material: peripheral blood, obtained in a trial of Ad26.COV2.S vaccine versus placebo. The TCR originated in a person aged 18 to 59 who received the Ad26.COV2.S COVID-19 vaccine or a placebo. The chain uses TRBV7-9 and TRBJ2-6; TRBD1 fits 10 bases in the junction. The CDR3 region: CASSPTGTGVSGANVLTF. The DNA sequence reads TGTGCCAGCAGCCCTACCGGGACAGGGGTCTCTGGGGCCAACGTCCTGACTTTC.